The clone carrying this T cell receptor (beta chain) was seen a few times. Its antigen is not known. The germline gives CDR1 MNHEY, CDR2 SVGAGI. Between the trimmed V and J ends, which lost 0 bases and 2 bases, there was a span of 8 bases. CDR3 size: 15 residues. These data originate in a study of response to subunit inactivated influenza vaccine. The study, taken as a whole, reports: Authors suggested few new T cells are recruited by each seasonal influenza vaccination.

MiXCR was run by TCRdb on the RT-PCR reads, yielding one entry per CDR3 protein. This sample has around 750,000 distinct CDR3 sequences, with roughly 20% found just once. The sample was PBMCs from blood, taken around 5 days after vaccination. The receptor was isolated from a man aged 45-65 years who received an inactivated influenza vaccine. The chain is built from TRBV6-5 and TRBJ1-5; D remains ambiguous. The CDR3 spells CASSYSGWGNQPQHF. CDR3 sequence (DNA): TGTGCCAGCAGTTACTCAGGGTGGGGCAATCAGCCCCAGCATTTT.